Presented here are 21 T cell receptor beta chains from one specimen sequenced in a study of shared clonotypes between healthy human individuals. Sequencing used immunoSEQ multiplex PCR; TCRdb keeps in-frame clones, though not all of them. This sample has 2.3 million or so clones, with 85% to 95% found just once. Sequenced material: naive CD4+ T cells from PBMCs. Specified subset: CD45RA+ positively selected. The receptors were sampled from a man in his late teens or twenties in good health. Some clones in this sample may be carry-over from other donors' samples.

This clone was observed a single time. The J gene is TRBJ2-5, the V gene TRBV7-9; D not resolved. Germline V gene sequence: CDR1 SEHNR, CDR2 FQNEAQ (reference sequence). V dropped 3 bases and J dropped 5 bases, with 7 bases sitting between them. This CDR3 has 12 amino acids. DNA for the CDR3: TGTGCCAGCAGCTTTGGTACCGAGACCCAGTACTTC. Residues: CASSFGTETQYF.

The chain is built from TRBV5-1 and TRBJ1-1, with a tentative D call TRBD1 (5 bases). V lost 4 bases and J lost 1, with 11 bases in between. This CDR3 has 14 amino acids. CDR1 is SGHRS, CDR2 YFSETQ, per germline. CDR3 DNA sequence: TGCGCCAGCAGCCCGGGACCGCAGAACACTGAAGCTTTCTTT. The encoded protein is CASSPGPQNTEAFF. The full variable domain, completed using reference TRBV5-1 and TRBJ1-1, is KAGVTQTPRYLIKTRGQQVTLSCSPISGHRSVSWYQQTPGQGLQFLFEYFSETQRNKGNFPGRFSGRQFSNSRSEMNVSTLELGDSALYLCASSPGPQNTEAFFGQGTRLTVV.

The V gene is TRBV29-1, the J gene TRBJ2-1, with TRBD1 as a possible D gene (5 bases). Trimming removed 6 bases from V and 2 bases from J, with 14 bases in between. Germline V CDR1 and CDR2: SQVTM, ANQGSEA. CDR3 length: 14 residues. Here the CDR3 reads CSVPRQYPYNEQFF. In nucleotides, the CDR3 is TGCAGCGTCCCCAGACAGTACCCCTACAATGAGCAGTTCTTC.

The chain carries TRBV10-3 and TRBJ2-7; a possible D gene is TRBD2 (5 bases). CDR3 length equals 14 residues. The ends were cut back, 0 bases at V and 1 base at J, with 7 bases in the middle. The germline V gene encodes CDR1 ENHRY and CDR2 SYGVKD. CDR3 in amino acids: CAISESPGSYEQYF. CDR3 sequence (DNA): TGTGCCATCAGTGAGTCACCGGGATCCTACGAGCAGTACTTC.

J is TRBJ2-1 and V is TRBV9; possibly TRBD2 for D (6 bases). Trimming took 6 bases from V and 4 from J, leaving 17 bases between them. This CDR3 is built from 15 residues. CDR1 and CDR2 from the germline V gene are SGDLS and YYNGEE. The CDR3 DNA reads TGTGCCAGCACTAATGGTGCGGAGGGTTACAATGAGCAGTTCTTC. Translated: CASTNGAEGYNEQFF.

The rearrangement links TRBV9 to TRBJ2-5; D assignment may be TRBD1 or TRBD2 (5 bases each). V was clipped by 3 bases and J by 5 bases, with 14 bases between them. The germline V gene has CDR1 SGDLS and CDR2 YYNGEE. This CDR3 region has 14 residues. The CDR3 sequence is CASSGGAQRETQYF. The CDR3 nucleotides are TGTGCCAGCAGCGGAGGGGCCCAGAGGGAGACCCAGTACTTC. The full variable domain, in which reference TRBV9 and TRBJ2-5 provide the parts outside the CDR3, is DSGVTQTPKHLITATGQRVTLRCSPRSGDLSVYWYQQSLDQGLQFLIQYYNGEERAKGNILERFSAQQFPDLHSELNLSSLELGDSALYFCASSGGAQRETQYFGPGTRLLVL.

The V gene is TRBV5-1, the J gene TRBJ2-5; D is perhaps TRBD1 or TRBD2 (5 bases each). Germline V gives CDR1 SGHRS, CDR2 YFSETQ. Trimming stripped 4 bases from V and 5 bases from J, with 6 bases between. The CDR3 spans 11 residues. The CDR3 reads CASSEGETQYF. The CDR3 nucleotides read TGCGCCAGCAGCGAGGGGGAGACCCAGTACTTC.

The chain employs TRBV10-1 and TRBJ2-5; D is undetermined. V was shortened by 6 bases and J by 4 bases, with 15 bases between the two germline ends. The germline CDR1 and CDR2 sequences are WNHNN and SYGVQD (reference sequence). This CDR3 comprises 14 residues. CDR3 loop: CASSGSPMRETQYF. For the CDR3, the DNA is TGCGCCAGCAGCGGGTCCCCAATGAGAGAGACCCAGTACTTC.

The chain recombines TRBV30 with TRBJ1-5; 7 nucleotides match TRBD1. This CDR3 is built from 15 residues. CDR1 is GTSNPN, CDR2 SVGIG, per germline (reference sequence). With V trimmed by 3 bases and J by 1 base, 6 bases remained unmatched. CDR3 region: CAWSARQGSNQPQHF. In DNA, the CDR3 is TGTGCCTGGAGCGCCCGACAGGGCAGCAATCAGCCCCAGCATTTT.

Of note for this clone: Other DNA sequences in this specimen translate into the identical CDR3. Written as DNA, the CDR3 is TGTGCCAGCTCACCATCGACGGGAGGGGACTACGAGCAGTACTTC. It encodes CASSPSTGGDYEQYF. V is TRBV18 and J is TRBJ2-7, with 8 positions matching TRBD2. The CDR3 is made up of 15 amino acids. Per the germline V gene, CDR1 is KGHSH and CDR2 is LQKENI. The V segment lost 2 bases and the J segment 3 bases; nucleotides outside the gene matches: 6. Drawing the rest from reference TRBV18 and TRBJ2-7, the complete variable domain is NAGVMQNPRHLVRRRGQEARLRCSPMKGHSHVYWYRQLPEEGLKFMVYLQKENIIDESGMPKERFSAEFPKEGPSILRIQQVVRGDSAAYFCASSPSTGGDYEQYFGPGTRLTVT.

This chain joins TRBV9 and TRBJ2-5; D is perhaps TRBD1 (8 bases). Germline V gene data show CDR1 as SGDLS and CDR2 as YYNGEE. This CDR3 has 18 residues. V lost 4 bases to trimming and J lost 5 bases, with 27 bases between them. The CDR3 DNA follows: TGTGCCAGCAGCCCAGGGGGCGGCGGGAGTAGTTTATCGGAGACCCAGTACTTC. This gives the protein CASSPGGGGSSLSETQYF.

V gene TRBV18 combines with J gene TRBJ1-2; unclear D gene. Germline V gives CDR1 KGHSH, CDR2 LQKENI. This CDR3 has 14 residues. V was cut by 2 bases and J by 1 base, with 8 bases left in between. The CDR3 spells CASSPERSNYGYTF. The DNA for the CDR3 is TGTGCCAGCTCACCAGAACGTAGTAACTATGGCTACACCTTC.

The V call is TRBV9, the J call TRBJ2-1; 11 positions agree with TRBD2. Losses at the gene ends were 3 bases for V and 6 bases for J; bases not matched to a gene: 2. CDR1 and CDR2 from the germline V gene are SGDLS and YYNGEE. CDR3 size: 14 residues. Here the CDR3 reads CASSGGTSGNEQFF. The CDR3 nucleotides read TGTGCCAGCAGCGGGGGGACTAGCGGCAATGAGCAGTTCTTC.

This chain joins TRBV4-2 and TRBJ2-5; 9 nucleotides line up with TRBD1. Germline CDR1 and CDR2: LGHNA and YNFKEQ. Trimming cost V 2 bases and J 1 base; bases outside gene matches: 5. This CDR3 is 16 amino acids long. CDR3: CASSQSGTGIQETQYF. CDR3 DNA sequence: TGTGCCAGCAGCCAATCTGGGACAGGGATCCAAGAGACCCAGTACTTC.

The rearrangement joins TRBV7-6 to TRBJ2-2; maybe TRBD1 (5 bases). Germline V CDR1 and CDR2: SGHVS, FNYEAQ. The CDR3 runs to 17 residues. V was cut by 1 base and J by 7 bases, with 19 bases left in between. The CDR3 sequence: CASSLVQGGSFGGELFF. DNA for the CDR3: TGTGCCAGCAGCTTAGTGCAGGGCGGATCATTCGGCGGGGAGCTGTTTTTT.

The chain carries TRBV12-5 and TRBJ1-1; 8 positions agree with TRBD1. Unmatched junction bases numbered 12, after V lost 3 bases and J lost 0 bases. The CDR3 runs 18 residues. CDR1 and CDR2 from the germline V gene are LGHNT and FRNRAP. The CDR3: CASGFTRQGPTVNTEAFF. The DNA for the CDR3 is TGTGCTAGTGGTTTCACCAGACAGGGGCCCACAGTGAACACTGAAGCTTTCTTT.

V gene TRBV7-9 combines with J gene TRBJ2-1; tentatively, D is TRBD2 (5 bases). Germline V lookup: CDR1 SEHNR, CDR2 FQNEAQ (reference sequence). This CDR3 is 15 amino acids long. Trimming left V 2 bases short and J 4 bases short, with 12 bases between. The CDR3 coding sequence is TGTGCCAGCAGCTTACGGGATTCTATTTACAATGAGCAGTTCTTC. As protein: CASSLRDSIYNEQFF.

The J gene is TRBJ2-5, the V gene TRBV4-2; 8 positions match TRBD1. V lost 6 bases and J lost 5; bases outside the gene matches: 11. CDR1 LGHNA and CDR2 YNFKEQ come from the germline V gene. This CDR3 contains 15 residues. The CDR3, as DNA: TGTGCCAGCAGAGCTAAACAGGGGGTAGGGGAGACCCAGTACTTC. This gives the protein CASRAKQGVGETQYF.

This rearrangement joins TRBV6-6 to TRBJ1-3; TRBD1 agrees at 9 bases. The CDR3 has 14 residues. Germline CDR1 is MNHNY and CDR2 is SVGAGI (reference sequence). After removal of 6 bases from V and 9 bases from J, the junction contained 9 bases not matched to a gene. The chain's CDR3 is CASRVQGALATIYF. The CDR3 bases are TGTGCCAGCAGGGTACAGGGGGCCCTAGCCACCATATATTTT.

The rearrangement joins TRBV10-1 to TRBJ2-7, with D maybe TRBD2 (6 bases). The CDR3 length is 14 residues. The V and J ends lost 0 bases and 0 bases respectively, with 6 bases between them. Germline lookup yields CDR1 WNHNN and CDR2 SYGVQD (reference sequence). CDR3 protein: CASSESGSSYEQYF. Written as DNA, the CDR3 is TGCGCCAGCAGTGAGTCCGGGAGCTCCTACGAGCAGTACTTC.

The chain uses TRBV5-1 and TRBJ2-1; D is unresolved. The V gene lost 0 bases and the J gene lost 3 bases, with 13 bases spanning the gap. CDR3 length: 16 residues. The germline V gene has CDR1 SGHRS and CDR2 YFSETQ. The CDR3: CASSLVVAVDYNEQFF. CDR3 nucleotide sequence: TGCGCCAGCAGCTTGGTTGTAGCAGTGGACTACAATGAGCAGTTCTTC.